The 7 T cell receptor beta chains below were found in one sample sequenced in a study of blood T cell repertoires in COVID-19. The table came from immunoSEQ multiplex PCR; TCRdb's copy has only in-frame clones and leaves some out. The data show around 430,000 clones, with approximately 89% seen just once and 10% to 15% held by the top ten. Material: peripheral blood. The receptors were sampled from a woman in her forties or fifties with COVID-19, enrolled during active disease.

The chain employs TRBV29-1 and TRBJ2-3, with 8 positions matching TRBD2. V was pared by 1 base and J by 2 bases, with 2 bases of the junction left unmatched. The length of the CDR3 is 14 residues. Germline V gene sequence: CDR1 SQVTM, CDR2 ANQGSEA. CDR3 in amino acids: CSVEGRGDTDTQYF. CDR3 nucleotides: TGCAGCGTTGAAGGGCGGGGGGACACAGATACGCAGTATTTT.

In the case of this clone: Other DNA variants within this sample encode the same CDR3. The chain is built from TRBV30 and TRBJ1-5, with 7 bases aligning to TRBD1. The length of the CDR3 is 13 residues. V lost 2 bases to trimming and J lost 4 bases; unmatched junction nucleotides: 2. CDR1 is GTSNPN and CDR2 is SVGIG in the germline V gene (reference sequence). CDR3 amino acids: CAWSPGGNQPQHF. For the CDR3, the DNA is TGTGCCTGGAGTCCAGGGGGTAATCAGCCCCAGCATTTT. Full variable domain (outside the CDR3, taken from reference TRBV30 and TRBJ1-5): SQTIHQWPATLVQPVGSPLSLECTVEGTSNPNLYWYRQAAGRGLQLLFYSVGIGQISSEVPQNLSASRPQDRQFILSSKKLLLSDSGFYLCAWSPGGNQPQHFGDGTRLSIL.

The chain joins TRBV30 to TRBJ1-2; D remains ambiguous. In germline, CDR1 is GTSNPN, CDR2 SVGIG (reference sequence). The CDR3 runs 12 residues. The V end lost 3 bases, the J end lost 8 bases, and 13 bases lay between the germline ends. This CDR3 is CAWSPGVGGYTF. In DNA form, the CDR3 reads TGTGCCTGGAGCCCCGGGGTGGGGGGCTACACCTTC.

This chain uses TRBV19 with TRBJ1-2, with D maybe TRBD1 (5 bases). With 1 base removed from V and 10 bases from J, the gap between germline ends came to 16 bases. The CDR3 covers 14 residues. CDR1 and CDR2 (germline): LNHDA, SQIVND (reference sequence). The chain's CDR3 is CASSIASAQVFYTF. DNA for the CDR3: TGTGCCAGTAGTATAGCCTCCGCACAGGTTTTCTACACCTTC.

The rearrangement joins TRBV5-4 to TRBJ1-2, with unresolved D. V was trimmed by 1 base and J by 7 bases, leaving 17 bases between them. Germline CDR1 and CDR2: SGHNT and YYREEE (reference sequence). The CDR3 is made up of 15 amino acids. The CDR3 here is CASSLIGGEAVGYTF. CDR3 sequence (DNA): TGTGCCAGCAGCTTGATTGGTGGGGAGGCGGTTGGCTACACCTTC.

The chain combines TRBV9 with TRBJ1-6; 10 nucleotides align to TRBD1. Germline CDR1 and CDR2: SGDLS and YYNGEE. Trimming at V came to 5 bases and at J to 10 bases, leaving 15 bases not matched to a gene. This CDR3 spans 17 amino acids. CDR3 sequence (DNA): TGTGCCAGCAGTCGTCAACCTTCGGGGACAGGGGAGTCACCCCTCCACTTT. It translates to CASSRQPSGTGESPLHF.

The genes are TRBV3-1 (or the pseudogene TRBV3-2) and TRBJ2-7; 7 positions match TRBD1. The germline V gene has CDR1 LGHDT and CDR2 YNNKEL (reference sequence). V lost 4 bases, J lost 6 bases, and 12 bases stayed unmatched. The CDR3 runs to 15 residues. The CDR3 loop reads CASSPGPQGPSEQYF. CDR3 sequence (DNA): TGTGCCAGCAGCCCGGGTCCACAGGGGCCCAGCGAGCAGTACTTC.